Described below is a single T cell receptor (beta chain) sequence and its context. This clonotype was detected only a few times. Its antigen has not been determined. Its ends do not fully match the called genes, so a read error is possible. TCRbeta-specific cDNA was reverse-transcribed from around 500 ng total RNA using a constant-region primer and ProtoScript II reverse transcriptase. Three nested multiplex PCR rounds, following a slightly modified ARM-PCR procedure, were used to build the TCRbeta libraries. Multiplex TRBV1-TRBV30 forward primers and a Cbeta reverse primer were used in the first two PCR rounds, each of which was run for 9 to 11 cycles. A final 25-cycle PCR with Deep VentR polymerase added sample barcodes and Illumina adapters. Before sequencing, amplicons of 200-500 bp were purified from gel using a QIAquick gel extraction kit. An Illumina HiSeq 2500 was used to sequence the TCRbeta amplicons with 250-bp paired-end reads. On the authors' methods: Reads were quality-trimmed with Trimmomatic v0.33, and paired reads were merged with FLASH v1.2.11 to recover full CDR3 sequences. V, D and J germline segments were assigned to the rearranged TCRbeta sequences by MiGEC v1.2.1b. Clonotype statistics and Shannon-Wiener diversity indices were calculated with VDJtools v1.0.0. To reduce sampling bias, subsequent analyses other than the diversity analysis used only the 250 most abundant clonotypes in each sample. Using fastp trimming at Q25 and MiXCR clonotype assembly, TCRdb reanalyzed the public sequencing data and kept in-frame beta chains. CDR3 protein duplicates are merged, each entry listing the most common genes and DNA. The authors' filters were not applied to this entry. This sample is represented by fewer than 250,000 distinct CDR3 sequences; less than 65% of them were singletons. The top ten hold about 7.1% of the sample.

RNA from unsorted whole blood was extracted with TRIzol reagent, and germline DNA was obtained with the DNeasy Blood & Tissue kit. Patients had chronic HBV infection and were treatment-naive at sampling. Before surgery, 4 to 5 milliliters of peripheral blood were collected into K2EDTA tubes. From the cysteine up to the phenylalanine, the CDR3 has a length of 13 residues. Only the CDR3 portion is preserved as DNA: 39 bases, with reading frame beginning at the first base. The sample originates from a study of tumor-infiltrating lymphocytes in primary liver carcinoma (dated by TCRdb to the late 2010s). With respect to the entire study: Four or five patients with histopathologically diagnosed primary liver carcinoma underwent surgical resection in China between 2015 and March 2016. Samples yielded roughly 3.65 to 7.13 million productive TCRbeta reads; read depth did not differ significantly between tissue types. Technical replicate repertoires showed high reproducibility, with mean shared-clone rates about 0.88 and correlation coefficients above 0.95. Of the five patients, three men and two women aged 30 to 69 years, four had hepatocellular carcinoma and one had combined HCC and intrahepatic cholangiocarcinoma. For each liver tumor, the study sampled five regions along with adjacent normal tissue and blood, and applied TCRbeta repertoire sequencing, expression microarrays and whole-exome sequencing. Tumors of the five patients were stage T1-T3 N0M0 with maximum diameters of roughly 4.2 to 11 cm. A total of approximately 35 specimens from 5 patients, comprising about 25 tumor regions, 5 adjacent noncancerous liver tissues and 5 peripheral blood samples, were covered by TCRbeta repertoire sequencing. The paper as a whole reports these results and caveats: Consistent with antigen-driven expansion, pairs of tumor regions showed higher repertoire overlap (mean around 36%) than either tumor-adjacent pairs (approximately 17%) or tumor-blood pairs (around 15%). Because only the TCR beta chain was sequenced and unpaired alpha chains were not captured, true repertoire diversity is likely underestimated. The study included only four to six patients, and the authors note findings should be validated in a larger study. Compared with blood, tumors had a significantly larger share of the repertoire taken up by the top 250 clones (p = 0.039). Bulk unsorted samples precluded comparing CD4+ and CD8+ T cell repertoires.

Sequences were obtained from peripheral blood. The origin of this receptor is a woman aged 55-75 years with primary liver carcinoma and hepatitis B virus infection. The sequence links TRBV12-3 or TRBV12-4 to TRBJ2-3; matching of 5 bases hints at TRBD2 as the D gene. The CDR3 has the sequence CAGSLGLQDTQYF. The nucleotides read TGTGCCGGCAGTTTAGGACTCCAAGATACGCAGTATTTT.